The TCR beta chain under discussion was sequenced for a study of response to subunit inactivated influenza vaccine. Regarding the study as a whole: The study's authors posited that every seasonal influenza vaccination enlists few new T cells.

V lost 0 bases and J 1 base, leaving 14 bases between the germline ends. Germline-derived CDR1 and CDR2 are SGHRS and YFSETQ. The length of the CDR3 is 16 residues. This clonotype came up a few times. Antigen: not known. One entry per CDR3 protein results from TCRdb running MiXCR on the RT-PCR reads. The sample includes around 760,000 distinct CDR3 sequences, more than 11% of them seen just once. This TCR derives from a man aged 45 to 65 who received an inactivated influenza vaccine. The source material was PBMCs from blood, sampled around 15 days before vaccination. J is TRBJ2-7 and V is TRBV5-1, with D maybe TRBD1 (7 bases). The CDR3 DNA sequence: TGCGCCAGCAGCTTGGCCGGTCAGGGGGGATCCTACGAGCAGTACTTC. Translating it yields CASSLAGQGGSYEQYF.